A single sample is the source of the 3 T cell receptor beta chains below, sequenced in a study of T cell responses to AZD1222 COVID-19 vaccine. Clones were read by immunoSEQ multiplex PCR, and TCRdb kept only the in-frame ones, dropping some. The sample lists 100,000 to 150,000 clones, around nine tenths occurring once. The sequences come from peripheral blood, collected on day 0 of AZD1222 vaccination. Source of these receptors: an adult in good health.

This chain connects TRBV2 to TRBJ1-2; D is perhaps TRBD1 (5 bases). The V end lost 6 bases, the J end lost 2 bases, and 16 bases lay between the germline ends. Germline CDR1 SNHLY, CDR2 FYNNEI. The CDR3 consists of 15 residues. The CDR3 bases are TGTGCCAGCAGGAAAGGAGGGGTTGGGAACTATGGCTACACCTTC. It codes for CASRKGGVGNYGYTF.

The J gene is TRBJ2-3, the V gene TRBV5-1; 7 bases align to TRBD1. J gave up 1 base and V 1 base, and 3 bases lay outside the gene matches. Germline V gene lookup returns CDR1 SGHRS and CDR2 YFSETQ. CDR3 length: 15 residues. DNA for the CDR3: TGCGCCAGCAGCTTGCGGGACAGCGGCACAGATACGCAGTATTTT. This translates into CASSLRDSGTDTQYF.

This sequence joins TRBV6-5 and TRBJ2-2; D might be TRBD2 (6 bases). The germline V gene has CDR1 MNHEY and CDR2 SVGAGI. Trimming took off 5 bases at V and 1 base at J, with 11 bases between the two ends. The CDR3 is 15 amino acids. CDR3 protein: CASSNKAGNTGELFF. In nucleotides, the CDR3 is TGTGCCAGCAGTAACAAAGCGGGGAACACCGGGGAGCTGTTTTTT.